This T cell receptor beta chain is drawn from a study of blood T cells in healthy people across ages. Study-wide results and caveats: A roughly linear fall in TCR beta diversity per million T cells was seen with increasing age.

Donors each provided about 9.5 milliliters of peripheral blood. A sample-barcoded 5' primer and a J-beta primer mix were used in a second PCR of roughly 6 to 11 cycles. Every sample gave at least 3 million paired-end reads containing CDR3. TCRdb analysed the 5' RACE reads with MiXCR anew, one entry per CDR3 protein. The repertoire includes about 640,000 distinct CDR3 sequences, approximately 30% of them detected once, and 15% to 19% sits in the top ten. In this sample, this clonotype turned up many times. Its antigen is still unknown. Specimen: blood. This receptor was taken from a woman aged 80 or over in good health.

As DNA, the CDR3 is TGTGCCAGCAGACGGCCCCGGGACAGGGTGAATGGCTACACCTTC. Residues: CASRRPRDRVNGYTF. The chain links TRBV5-6 to TRBJ1-2; TRBD1 aligns across 9 bases. The CDR3 covers 15 residues. Per the germline V gene, CDR1 is SGHDT and CDR2 is YYEEEE. V gave up 5 bases and J gave up 6 bases; unmatched junction bases: 11. Supplemented by reference TRBV5-6 and TRBJ1-2, the full variable domain reads DAGVTQSPTHLIKTRGQQVTLRCSPKSGHDTVSWYQQALGQGPQFIFQYYEEEERQRGNFPDRFSGHQFPNYSSELNVNALLLGDSALYLCASRRPRDRVNGYTFGSGTRLTVV.